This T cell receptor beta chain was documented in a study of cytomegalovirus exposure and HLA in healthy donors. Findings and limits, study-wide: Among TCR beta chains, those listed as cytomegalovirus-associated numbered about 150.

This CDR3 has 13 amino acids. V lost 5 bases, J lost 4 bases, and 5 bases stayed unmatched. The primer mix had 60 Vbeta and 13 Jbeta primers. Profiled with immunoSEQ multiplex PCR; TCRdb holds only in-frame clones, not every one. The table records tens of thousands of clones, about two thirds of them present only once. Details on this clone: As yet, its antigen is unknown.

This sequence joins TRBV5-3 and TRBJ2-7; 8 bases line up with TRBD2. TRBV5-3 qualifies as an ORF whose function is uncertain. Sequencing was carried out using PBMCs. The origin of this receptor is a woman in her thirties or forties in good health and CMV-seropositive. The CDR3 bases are TGTGCCAGAAGTTTCCAGCGGGGGTACGAGCAGTACTTC. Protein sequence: CARSFQRGYEQYF.